The clone carrying this TCR beta chain was observed a handful of times. Its antigen is not identified. Germline V gene data show CDR1 as LNHNV and CDR2 as YYDKDF (reference sequence). The V end was cut by 4 bases, the J end by 4 bases, with 23 bases between. CDR3 length: 19 amino acids. These data originate in a study of CD8 T cells in ankylosing spondylitis. Study-wide findings and caveats: Ankylosing spondylitis blood seemed to carry a telltale TCR beta motif made of several highly homologous variants. Clones linked with disease were CD8+ and fairly uncommon in the peripheral blood. Reported data indicate significant enrichment of disease-linked clones within matched ankylosing spondylitis synovial fluid.

Quantitative molecular-barcoded 5'-RACE generated the TCR beta libraries. TCRdb fed the 5' RACE reads into MiXCR, producing one record per CDR3 protein. Here the sample spans 100,000 or so distinct CDR3 sequences, around 8.5% being singletons. This TCR was recovered from a male donor with ankylosing spondylitis. The specimen was blood, either unsorted or a sorted T cell fraction (not recorded which). The rearrangement joins TRBV15 to TRBJ2-6; D is tentatively TRBD1 or TRBD2 (6 bases each). CDR3 residues: CATSMLPGQGRRGANVLTF. Written as DNA, the CDR3 is TGTGCCACCAGCATGCTGCCTGGCCAGGGGAGGAGAGGGGCCAACGTCCTGACTTTC.